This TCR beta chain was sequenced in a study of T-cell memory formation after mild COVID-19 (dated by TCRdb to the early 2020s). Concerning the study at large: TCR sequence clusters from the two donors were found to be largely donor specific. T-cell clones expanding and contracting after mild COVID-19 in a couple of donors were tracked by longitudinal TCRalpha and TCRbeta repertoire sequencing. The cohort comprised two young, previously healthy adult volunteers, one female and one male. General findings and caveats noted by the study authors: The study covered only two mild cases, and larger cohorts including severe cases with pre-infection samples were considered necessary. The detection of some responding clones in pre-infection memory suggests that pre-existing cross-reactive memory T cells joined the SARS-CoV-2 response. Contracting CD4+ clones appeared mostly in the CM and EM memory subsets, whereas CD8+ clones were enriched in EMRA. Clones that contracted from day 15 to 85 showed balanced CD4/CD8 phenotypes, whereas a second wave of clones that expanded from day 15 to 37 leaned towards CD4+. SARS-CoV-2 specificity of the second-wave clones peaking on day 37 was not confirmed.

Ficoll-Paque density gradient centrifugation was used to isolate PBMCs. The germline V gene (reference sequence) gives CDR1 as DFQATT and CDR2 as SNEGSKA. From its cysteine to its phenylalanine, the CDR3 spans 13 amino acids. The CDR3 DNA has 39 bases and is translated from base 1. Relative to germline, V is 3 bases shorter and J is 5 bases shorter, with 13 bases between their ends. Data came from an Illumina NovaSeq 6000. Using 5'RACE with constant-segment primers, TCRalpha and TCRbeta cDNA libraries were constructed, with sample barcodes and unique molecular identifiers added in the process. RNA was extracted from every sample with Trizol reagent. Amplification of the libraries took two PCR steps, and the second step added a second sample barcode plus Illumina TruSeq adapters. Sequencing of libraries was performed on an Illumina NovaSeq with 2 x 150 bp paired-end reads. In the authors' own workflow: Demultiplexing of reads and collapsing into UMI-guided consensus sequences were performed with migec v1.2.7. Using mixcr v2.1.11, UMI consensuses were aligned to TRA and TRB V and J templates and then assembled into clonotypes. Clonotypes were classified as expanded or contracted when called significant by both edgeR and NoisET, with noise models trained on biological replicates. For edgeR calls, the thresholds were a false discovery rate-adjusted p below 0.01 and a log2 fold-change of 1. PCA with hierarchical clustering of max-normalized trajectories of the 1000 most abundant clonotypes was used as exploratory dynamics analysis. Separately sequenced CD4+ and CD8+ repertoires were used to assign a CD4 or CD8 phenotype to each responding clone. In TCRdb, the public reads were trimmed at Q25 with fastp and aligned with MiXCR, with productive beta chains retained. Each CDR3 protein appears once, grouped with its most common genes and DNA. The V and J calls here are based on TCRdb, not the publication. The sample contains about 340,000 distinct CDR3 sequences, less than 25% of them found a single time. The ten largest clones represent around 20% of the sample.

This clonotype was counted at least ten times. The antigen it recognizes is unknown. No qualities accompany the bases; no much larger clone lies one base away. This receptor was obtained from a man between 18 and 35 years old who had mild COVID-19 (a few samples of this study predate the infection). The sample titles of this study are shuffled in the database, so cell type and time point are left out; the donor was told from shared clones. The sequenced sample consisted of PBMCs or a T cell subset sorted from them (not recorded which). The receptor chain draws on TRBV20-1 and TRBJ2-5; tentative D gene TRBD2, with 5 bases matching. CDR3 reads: CSASTGVAETQYF. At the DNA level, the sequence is TGCAGTGCTAGTACCGGGGTGGCGGAGACCCAGTACTTC.